This T cell receptor (beta chain) was obtained from a study of blood T cell repertoires in COVID-19. Study-wide context: Acute-phase and convalescent COVID-19 samples originated in the United States, Italy and Spain.

In the study's own analysis: Reference gene primer amplification yielded estimated nucleated cell counts. Sequencing used immunoSEQ multiplex PCR; TCRdb keeps in-frame clones, though not all of them. That table furnishes V, J and clone size, whereas the DNA furnished D and trimming. The sample has about 220,000 clones; roughly four fifths are singletons. V gave up 5 bases and J gave up 2 bases; unmatched junction bases: 5. This CDR3 spans 15 amino acids. Germline V lookup: CDR1 MNHEY, CDR2 SVGEGT. The sequence was obtained from a woman aged 50 to 60 who had been exposed to COVID-19. The genes are TRBV6-2 or TRBV6-3 and TRBJ2-3, with 9 bases lining up with TRBD2. The sample was PBMCs or T cells enriched from blood (not recorded which). The CDR3 DNA is TGTGCCAGCAGTCGAATAGCGGGGGTCACAGATACGCAGTATTTT. Its translation is CASSRIAGVTDTQYF.